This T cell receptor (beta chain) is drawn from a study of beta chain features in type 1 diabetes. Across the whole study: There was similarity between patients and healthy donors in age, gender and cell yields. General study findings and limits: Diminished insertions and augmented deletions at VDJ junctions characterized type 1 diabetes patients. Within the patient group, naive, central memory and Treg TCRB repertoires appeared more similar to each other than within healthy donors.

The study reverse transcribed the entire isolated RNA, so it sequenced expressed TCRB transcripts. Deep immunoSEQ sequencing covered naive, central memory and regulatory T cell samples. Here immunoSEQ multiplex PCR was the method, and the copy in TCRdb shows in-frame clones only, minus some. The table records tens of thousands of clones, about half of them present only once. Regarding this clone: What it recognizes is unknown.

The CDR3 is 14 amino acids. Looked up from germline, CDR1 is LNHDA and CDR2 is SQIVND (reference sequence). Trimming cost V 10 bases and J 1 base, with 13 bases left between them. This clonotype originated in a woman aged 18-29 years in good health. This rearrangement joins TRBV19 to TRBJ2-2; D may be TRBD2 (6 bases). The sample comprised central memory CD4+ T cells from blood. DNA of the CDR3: TGTGCCACCTGGGACTCCCTGAACACCGGGGAGCTGTTTTTT. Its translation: CATWDSLNTGELFF.